The clone carrying this T cell receptor beta chain was picked up many times. The antigen remains undetermined. TCR beta VDJ and CDR3 profiling used genomic DNA as template. TCRdb recomputed calls from the reads with MiXCR, one row per CDR3 protein. The sample holds some 190,000 distinct CDR3 sequences, 50% to 55% seen once. The sample is drawn from a study of CD8+CD57+ T cells in acquired aplastic anemia. As for the study in general: Where healthy donors were concerned, CD4+ cells averaged about 10 million reads. Study outcomes and limitations: Between patients and controls, about 30 CD8+ CDR3 sequences were found in common. Patients and controls had CD8+ Simpson's diversity values that were not significantly distinct.

Sequenced sample: sorted CD4+, CD8+, or CD8+CD57+ T cells (not recorded which) from PBMCs. The sequence came from a human donor in good health, serving as a control.

The CDR3 DNA sequence: TGTGCCAGCAGCCGTGACAGGGGCTTATACAATGAGCAGTTCTTC. It is translated as CASSRDRGLYNEQFF. The chain carries TRBV5-8 and TRBJ2-1; 8 nucleotides line up with TRBD1. Germline lookup yields CDR1 SGHTS and CDR2 YDEGEE. This CDR3 is 15 amino acids long. V gave up 4 bases and J gave up 4 bases; unmatched junction bases: 7.